This TCR beta chain was identified in a study of cytomegalovirus exposure and HLA in healthy donors (dated by TCRdb to the late 2010s). Broadly, across the study: An earlier analysis of fewer than 750 of the donors reported about 300 Gb of sequence data and some 110 million unique TCR beta sequences obtained from approximately 180 million T cells. Around 320 gigabases of sequencing data and approximately 84 million unique TCR sequences were included in an early release covering about 700 HLA-typed donors. The genetic ancestry cluster associated with self-reported Caucasian donors included about four fifths of the approximately 400 genotyped donors. The aim of the study was to test whether cataloging public T cell receptors could identify signatures of past pathogen exposure. The study profiled the T cell repertoires of hundreds of subjects by immunosequencing and related them to cytomegalovirus serostatus. Besides the first cohort of 500 to 700 subjects, a separate validation cohort made up of some 110 different subjects was used. The study combined high-throughput TCR immunosequencing, statistical association of individual TCRs with disease status, and machine learning to predict cytomegalovirus infection status. To study patterns of TCR occurrence, a later analysis re-analyzed previously published TCR beta repertoires from 600 to 750 donors and added high-resolution HLA genotyping. Rather than drawing on any new phenotypic data, the later analysis identified candidate immune exposures from TCR beta sequences and the way those sequences occurred across donors. An earlier analysis of 587 of the donors used high-throughput TCR beta sequencing to judge whether each TCR beta V gene segment behaved as functional or pseudogenic. Donor age, sex, ethnicity and CMV serostatus were collected together with the repertoire data. A later genetic analysis used genome-wide SNP genotypes for about 55% of the 666 donors, treating that subset as a discovery cohort. All discovery cohort repertoires had been generated on a single sequencing platform. HLA typing included class I and class II loci at four-digit resolution. The number of typed donors differed by locus: about 629-630 for A, B, C, DRB1 and DQB1; some 540 for DQA1; 606 for DPA1; and around 490 for DPB1. Because of strong linkage in the cohort, 5 or 6 DR-DQ haplotypes were treated as single units for association and clustering. On average, 235,054 unique TCR beta nucleotide sequences were sequenced per donor among 350 to 400 genotyped donors of the cohort, with approximately 18% of those sequences being non-productive.

In total, roughly 670 healthy bone marrow donors made up the cohort. All cohort members were sampled while nominally healthy, although unrecorded immune exposures were likely present. The donor was CMV seronegative and belonged to the group of 352 seronegative cohort members. Every donor gave a peripheral blood sample, and the peripheral blood mononuclear cells from that sample were used for TCR beta sequencing. The Qiagen DNeasy Blood Extraction Kit was used to extract genomic DNA from the blood cell samples. The library was obtained by the immunoSEQ multiplex PCR assay. A mixture of 60 forward primers for TCR Vbeta segments and 13 reverse primers for TCR Jbeta segments was used in the multiplex PCR. Amplification of the CDR3 region of rearranged TCR beta genes was performed with a multiplex PCR assay on genomic DNA. The amplified TCR beta libraries were sequenced on the Illumina HiSeq System as 87-base-pair reads. Per the authors' processing: A later analysis counted some 74 million unique TCR beta chains across the 640 or so repertoires, and 10 million to 11 million of these chains were shared by at least two donors. Raw reads were error-corrected and collapsed into unique sequences with a nearest-neighbor algorithm that merged closely related sequences to remove PCR and sequencing errors. To assign V, D and J gene segments, CDR3 sequences were aligned to IMGT reference sequences. Each retained sequence needed at least a six-nucleotide match to both a V gene segment and a J gene segment. A rearrangement was called productive if the CDR3 had no stop codons and remained in frame with V and J, and every other rearrangement was called non-productive. CDR3 was defined according to IMGT convention as the region running from the second conserved V-encoded cysteine to the conserved J-encoded phenylalanine. In an earlier analysis of roughly 580 of the donors, sequences lacking an unambiguous match to a single V gene segment were excluded. In an earlier analysis of more than 500 of the donors, a V segment was called functional when productive rearrangements were above 56.7%, and segregating when the standard deviation between donors exceeded 5%. A statistical classification framework was developed to diagnose cytomegalovirus status using the catalog of TCR beta chain sequences. In a later analysis, TCR nucleotide sequences were compared against IMGT/GENE-DB human TR gene sequences so that V and J genes could be assigned. Using the TCRdist pipeline, a later analysis assigned CDR3 sequences along with most-parsimonious VDJ recombination scenarios. In a later analysis, each TCR beta chain was defined by its CDR3 amino acid sequence together with its V-gene family, and reads without a unique V-gene family were excluded. A later analysis removed 450 to 600 highly shared, low-generation-probability nucleotide sequences to deal with suspected cross-contamination and a sequencing artifact. A later analysis calculated a clonal expansion index for each public chain from normalized within-repertoire ranks of inferred template counts. Generation probabilities in a later analysis came from a VDJ recombination model fitted to out-of-frame rearrangements, and those results were checked against IGoR. In a later analysis, TCR-TCR, TCR-HLA and TCR-CMV co-occurrence was scored with hypergeometric tests, and a repertoire-size bias correction was applied to TCR pairs. In a later analysis, false discovery rates were estimated by permuting HLA or CMV assignments 20 times. A later analysis grouped co-occurring TCRs with DBSCAN, adding TCRdist sequence similarity when clustering within HLA-allele-positive subsets. Repertoires with fewer than 30,000 or more than 120,000 public chains were left out of co-occurrence clustering, as were five repertoires with anomalous nucleotide sharing. Drawn from immuneACCESS, this table holds only the in-frame rearrangements with V and J called that TCRdb kept. Clones are partly lost; checked studies trace under half to an unresolved V gene and leave the rest unexplained. The DNA gave D and trimming, while V, J and clone size come from that table. The sample records over 120,000 clones, 78% of which are singletons. Of the sample, 2.5% to 3% falls within the top ten clones.

What the research found in general, with its limitations: Immune exposure information for the cohort was limited to CMV serostatus. Correlated functional status among segregating V segments might be attributable to linkage disequilibrium, but an unknown experimental factor could not be ruled out. Most CMV-associated TCR beta chains appeared to be HLA-restricted in a later analysis, and the HLA associations seemed to be driven largely by CMV exposure. A further reported finding was that TCR beta sequences accurately predicted the HLA-A and HLA-B alleles for most subjects in the first cohort. Because the 87-base-pair reads could not distinguish some IMGT-functional V segments, including TRBV6-2 and TRBV6-3, those segments were excluded. In a later analysis, HLA-associated TCR beta chains showed more clonal expansion and lower generation probabilities than non-associated chains that were equally common. At a false discovery rate of 0.05, a later analysis linked 16,951 TCR beta sequences to specific HLA alleles. In a later analysis, several top co-occurrence clusters were reported to appear linked to parvovirus B19, influenza, CMV and Epstein-Barr virus. In a later genetic analysis, fewer N-insertions in productive TCRs were reported among donors in an Asian-associated ancestry cluster than the approximately 630-donor mean. An earlier analysis of approximately 540 of the donors showed that most TCR beta V segments appeared in productive rearrangements either about 90% or about 30% of the time, which broadly matched IMGT annotations. According to the authors, the approach could potentially be generalized to other disease states and immunological phenotypes. In a later analysis, TCR association rates were found to vary across HLA loci, with the most associated TCRs seen for DRB1 alleles and the fewest for HLA-C alleles. This cohort had only TCR beta chains sequenced, and the lack of alpha or paired-chain data limited which features could be detected. Across donors, most TCR sequences were observed very rarely, whereas some public TCRs were present in many individuals. Because counts were too low, some 17 rarely observed V segments, including chromosome 9 orphons, were left out of the earlier analysis of approximately 500 of the donors. Because HLA typing was missing for some donors at each locus, association tests included only the typed subset. A later genetic analysis associated a missense DCLRE1C variant with V-gene and J-gene trimming of TCR beta chains, and an independent cohort replicated the association. The study listed approximately 150 TCR beta chains as associated with cytomegalovirus. A few of the identified cytomegalovirus-associated TCR beta chains were confirmed in vitro to be specific for cytomegalovirus antigens. Presence/absence analyses assumed roughly uniform sequencing depth across donors, an assumption that may not hold. A group of highly shared sequence variants was considered likely to be a technical artifact of the sequencing pipeline. Cytomegalovirus status was reported to be diagnosed by the classifier with high specificity and sensitivity in both the original and validation cohorts. When HLA alleles, especially DR and DQ, strongly co-occurred, TCR associations were difficult to assign to individual alleles.

The germline V gene sets CDR1 to MDHEN and CDR2 to SYDVKM. Here V drops 2 bases and J drops 3 bases, and the junction holds 2 bases not matched to any gene. Including the terminal cysteine and phenylalanine, the CDR3 comprises 14 residues. The DNA shown is the 42-base CDR3, in frame from base 1. Concerning this clone itself: The antigen this receptor binds is unknown. The sample holds no much larger clone one base away, and base qualities are not on file.

Recombination joined TRBV28 with TRBJ2-7, and 9 bases in between align with TRBD1. Sequenced input: PBMCs. This receptor was taken from a female donor in good health and CMV-seronegative. The CDR3 reads CASSLGTGSYEQYF. The nucleotides read TGTGCCAGCAGTTTAGGGACAGGGAGCTACGAGCAGTACTTC.